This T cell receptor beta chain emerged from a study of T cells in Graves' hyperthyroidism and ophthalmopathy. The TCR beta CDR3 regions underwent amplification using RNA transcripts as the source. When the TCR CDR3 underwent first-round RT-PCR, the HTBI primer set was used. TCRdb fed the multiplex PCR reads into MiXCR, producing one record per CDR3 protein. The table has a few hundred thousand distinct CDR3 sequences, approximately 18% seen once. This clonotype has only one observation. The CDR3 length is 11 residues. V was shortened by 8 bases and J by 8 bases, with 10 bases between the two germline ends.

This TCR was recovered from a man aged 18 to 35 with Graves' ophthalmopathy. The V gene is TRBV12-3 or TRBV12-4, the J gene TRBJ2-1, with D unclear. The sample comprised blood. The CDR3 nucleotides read TGTGCCAGCCGTTCCGTCGATGAGCAGTTCTTC. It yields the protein CASRSVDEQFF.